The clone carrying this T cell receptor (beta chain) was detected only a few times. This entry is derived from a study of shared clonotypes between healthy human individuals. Overall study context: Sampling drew on donors who were two women and three men aged 18 to 49.

Germline-derived CDR1 and CDR2 are SGDLS and YYNGEE. V was clipped by 0 bases and J by 11 bases; unmatched bases: 10. The CDR3 loop spans 15 amino acids. The donors, all of them Caucasian adults, lived in Nashville, Tennessee. Several immunoSEQ plates received, in even portions, the genomic DNA of each subset. Method: immunoSEQ multiplex PCR; TCRdb's copy keeps in-frame clones and lacks some. Here the sample spans more than 1 million clones, about 80% being singletons. The sample comprised memory CD4+ T cells from PBMCs. Documented subset: CD45RA-negative fraction. This rearrangement joins TRBV9 to TRBJ1-1; 10 bases align to TRBD1. The sequence derives from a man between 18 and 35 years old in good health. Some clones in this sample may be carry-over from other donors' samples. CDR3 loop: CASSVAEGQGSEAFF. The CDR3 nucleotides are TGTGCCAGCAGCGTAGCTGAGGGACAGGGGTCGGAGGCTTTCTTT.